This T cell receptor beta chain was profiled in a study of lymphopenia after photon versus proton radiotherapy (dated by TCRdb to about 2019). In terms of the full investigation: The study compared the immunological effects of photon versus proton radiation therapy in patients with gastrointestinal tumors who developed high-grade lymphopenia. The cohort included some 20 patients with gastrointestinal tumors who developed lymphopenia after receiving either photon or proton therapy. The goal of the study was to characterize the differences between the two radiation modalities in how they affect the immune system. General conclusions and limits of the study: Across the cohort, a larger post-nadir drop in TCR diversity was inversely correlated with overall survival time among patients who died. The survival association was assessed only in patients who died, and the authors presented better survival with proton therapy as a possibility rather than a demonstrated result. After the lymphocyte count nadir, photon-treated repertoires showed oligoclonal expansion, especially of CD8+ Temra cells, which drove the drop in diversity. Proton-treated patients stayed relatively stable during treatment, while photon-treated patients lost naive T cells and TCR diversity and gained effector/memory populations.

For this clone: Its antigen is currently not known. No much larger clonotype is one base removed from it; base qualities were not supplied.

The method was the immunoSEQ multiplex PCR assay. T cell repertoires were profiled by deep sequencing of rearranged TCR beta loci, alongside multiparametric flow cytometry. This immuneACCESS table, as held by TCRdb, lists in-frame sequences with V and J called but not all clones. Of the missing ones, under half trace to an unresolved V gene in checked studies; the others have no known cause. This sample is represented by roughly 41,000 clones; about 85% of them were singletons. Around 3% of the sample goes to the ten largest clones. CDR1 and CDR2 (SNHLY, FYNNEI) derive from the germline V gene. The CDR3 contains 15 residues, cysteine and phenylalanine counted. The kept DNA is CDR3 alone, 45 bases in frame from the first base. The germline V and J ends show losses of 6 bases and 3 bases respectively, and no gene match explains 7 bases of the junction.

The sequenced sample was peripheral blood, obtained from a patient treated with photon-based radiotherapy. This receptor chain uses TRBV2 and TRBJ2-1; 8 middle bases align to TRBD2. The receptor was isolated from a man aged 45-65 years with gastric cancer. Read as DNA, the sequence is TGTGCCAGCAGACCAATAGCGGGATACTACAATGAGCAGTTCTTC. Its protein reads: CASRPIAGYYNEQFF.